Listed below are T cell receptor beta chains from one sample, sequenced in a study of blood T cells in healthy people across ages. In TCRdb, the 5' RACE reads were re-called with MiXCR into one record per CDR3 protein. Of some 880,000 distinct CDR3 sequences listed, roughly 34% are singletons. Sequenced input: blood. These receptors all stem from a man aged 18 to 29 in good health. Each CDR3 is given with its conserved first and last residue. The D gene is left open where the match is weak. Only some rows state a clone size, as once, few, many or a class for expanded clones.

clone_size,d_call,j_call,v_call,cdr3_aa,cdr3_nt
.,.,TRBJ2-6,TRBV27,CASSQPSRGANVLTF,TGTGCCAGCTCCCAGCCTTCCCGTGGGGCCAACGTCCTGACTTTC
.,.,TRBJ1-1,TRBV7-3,CASSRTGPTIEAFF,TGTGCCAGCAGCCGAACGGGACCGACGATTGAAGCTTTCTTT
few,.,TRBJ1-2,TRBV4-1,CASSPTDAGTYMSYTF,TGCGCCAGCAGCCCCACCGACGCCGGGACCTATATGAGCTACACCTTC
few,TRBD1,TRBJ2-3,TRBV28,CASSLKTGGVYLFFPDTQYF,TGTGCCAGCAGTCTCAAGACAGGGGGCGTATATCTGTTCTTTCCAGATACGCAGTATTTT
.,.,TRBJ2-5,TRBV21-1,CASSKPLAGGPSETQYF,TGTGCCAGCAGCAAACCTTTAGCGGGGGGGCCTTCGGAGACCCAGTACTTC
many,.,TRBJ2-7,TRBV20-1,CSARGDTDYEQYF,TGCAGTGCTAGAGGGGACACCGACTACGAGCAGTACTTC
.,.,TRBJ1-1,TRBV20-1,CSARPGANTEAFF,TGCAGTGCCAGACCGGGGGCGAACACTGAAGCTTTCTTT
few,.,TRBJ2-1,TRBV6-2/TRBV6-3,CASSRVDEQFF,TGTGCCAGCAGTAGGGTGGATGAGCAGTTCTTC
many,.,TRBJ2-2,TRBV4-3,CASEETRRNTGELFF,TGCGCCAGCGAAGAGACCCGTCGGAACACCGGGGAGCTGTTTTTT
few,.,TRBJ2-5,TRBV12-3/TRBV12-4,CASSPLGRGEQYF,TGTGCCAGCAGTCCACTTGGCCGTGGTGAGCAGTACTTC
.,TRBD1,TRBJ1-5,TRBV2,CASIKDRVGNQPQHF,TGTGCCAGCATCAAGGACAGGGTGGGCAATCAGCCCCAGCATTTT
.,TRBD1,TRBJ2-6,TRBV10-3,CAIRATPPGQPFSGANVLTF,TGTGCCATCAGAGCAACACCACCGGGACAGCCTTTCTCTGGGGCCAACGTCCTGACTTTC